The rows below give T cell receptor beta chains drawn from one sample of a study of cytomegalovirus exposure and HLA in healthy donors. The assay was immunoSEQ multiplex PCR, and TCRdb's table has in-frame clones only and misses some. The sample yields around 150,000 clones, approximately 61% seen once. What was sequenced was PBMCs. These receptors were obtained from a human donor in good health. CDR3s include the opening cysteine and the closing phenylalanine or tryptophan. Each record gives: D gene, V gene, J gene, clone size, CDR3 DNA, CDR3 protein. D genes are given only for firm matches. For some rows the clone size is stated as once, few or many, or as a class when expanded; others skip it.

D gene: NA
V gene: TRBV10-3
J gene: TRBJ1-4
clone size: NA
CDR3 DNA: TGTGCCATCAGAGAGGACAGCCTTAATGAAAAACTGTTTTTT
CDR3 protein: CAIREDSLNEKLFF

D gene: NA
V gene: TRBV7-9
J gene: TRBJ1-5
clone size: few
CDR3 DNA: TGTGCCAGCAGCTTGGCACTACAGCCCCAGCATTTT
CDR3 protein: CASSLALQPQHF

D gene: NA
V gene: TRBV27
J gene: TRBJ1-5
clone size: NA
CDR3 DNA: TGTGCCAGCAGTTTTACTTATAGCAATCAGCCCCAGCATTTT
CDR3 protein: CASSFTYSNQPQHF

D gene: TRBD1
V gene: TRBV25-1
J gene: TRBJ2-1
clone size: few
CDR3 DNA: TGTGCCAGCAGTCTGGACAGGGTCCCCTACAATGAGCAGTTCTTC
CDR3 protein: CASSLDRVPYNEQFF

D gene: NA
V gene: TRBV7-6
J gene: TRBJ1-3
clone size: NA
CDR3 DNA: TGTGCCAGCAGCAACGAACAGGGACGCAGCTCTGGAAACACCATATATTTT
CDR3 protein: CASSNEQGRSSGNTIYF

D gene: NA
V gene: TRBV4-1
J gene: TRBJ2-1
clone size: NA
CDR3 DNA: TGCGCCAGCAGCCAAGAGGGGGAGGCCAGACCCTACAATGAGCAGTTCTTC
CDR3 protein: CASSQEGEARPYNEQFF

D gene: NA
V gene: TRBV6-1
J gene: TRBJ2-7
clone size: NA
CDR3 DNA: TGTGCCAGCAAGGGACTCTACGAGCAGTACTTC
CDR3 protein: CASKGLYEQYF

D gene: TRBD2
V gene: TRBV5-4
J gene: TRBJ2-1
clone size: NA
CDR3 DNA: TGTGCCAGCAGCTCTAGCGGGAGGAGGGACAATGAGCAGTTCTTC
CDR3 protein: CASSSSGRRDNEQFF

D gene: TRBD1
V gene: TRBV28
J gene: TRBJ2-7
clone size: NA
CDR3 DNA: TGTGCCAGCAGCTATCGGACAGGGGCCTCCTACGAGCAGTACTTC
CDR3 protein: CASSYRTGASYEQYF

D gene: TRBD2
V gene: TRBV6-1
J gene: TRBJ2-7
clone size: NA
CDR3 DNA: TGTGCCAGCAGTGAAGGCCTTCCCGCGGGAGCCGAGCAGTACTTC
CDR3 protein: CASSEGLPAGAEQYF

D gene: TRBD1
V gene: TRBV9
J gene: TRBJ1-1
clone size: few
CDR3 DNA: TGTGCCAGCAGCGCCACAGGGGCCCCGCTGGGGACTGAAGCTTTCTTT
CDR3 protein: CASSATGAPLGTEAFF

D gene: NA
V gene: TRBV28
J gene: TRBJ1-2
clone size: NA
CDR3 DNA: TGTGCCAGCAGTTCAGGGGTCGGCTATGGCTACACCTTC
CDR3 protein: CASSSGVGYGYTF

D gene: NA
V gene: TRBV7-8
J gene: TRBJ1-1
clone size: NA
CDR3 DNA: TGTGCCAGCAGCCCCCGCGGGACCGCCGAAGACACTGAAGCTTTCTTT
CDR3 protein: CASSPRGTAEDTEAFF

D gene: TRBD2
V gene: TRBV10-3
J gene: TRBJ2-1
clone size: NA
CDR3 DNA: TGTGCCATCAGTGACCCAGCGACTAGCGGGAGTTGGAATGAGCAGTTCTTC
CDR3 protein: CAISDPATSGSWNEQFF

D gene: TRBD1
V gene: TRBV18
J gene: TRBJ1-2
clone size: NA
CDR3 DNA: TGTGCCAGCTCACCGGGACAGGACTCTGGCTACACCTTC
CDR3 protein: CASSPGQDSGYTF

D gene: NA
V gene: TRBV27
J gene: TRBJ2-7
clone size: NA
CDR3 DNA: TGTGCCAGCAGTTCCTCGGCTAGCGAACCGTACGAGCAGTACTTC
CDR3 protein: CASSSSASEPYEQYF

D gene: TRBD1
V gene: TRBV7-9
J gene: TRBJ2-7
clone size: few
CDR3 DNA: TGTGCCAGCAGCTCCCGACAGGGAAATTACGAGCAGTACTTC
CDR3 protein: CASSSRQGNYEQYF

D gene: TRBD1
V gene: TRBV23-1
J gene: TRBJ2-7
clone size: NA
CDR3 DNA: TGCGCCAGCAGTCAATTAACGACAGGGCTTTTCCCCTTTAGGGACGAGCAGTACTTC
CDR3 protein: CASSQLTTGLFPFRDEQYF

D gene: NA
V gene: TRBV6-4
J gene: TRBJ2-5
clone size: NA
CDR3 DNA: TGTGCCAGCAGTGAAGGTGGGGGCGCAGGGGAGACCCAGTACTTC
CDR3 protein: CASSEGGGAGETQYF

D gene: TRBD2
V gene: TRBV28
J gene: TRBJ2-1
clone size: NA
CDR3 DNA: TGTGCCAGCAGCCCGGGACTAGCGCTCTACAATGAGCAGTTCTTC
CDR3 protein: CASSPGLALYNEQFF

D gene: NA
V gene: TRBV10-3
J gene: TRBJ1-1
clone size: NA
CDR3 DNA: TGTGCCATCAGTGAGTCGAATCAGGGGCGAGCTTTCTTT
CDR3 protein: CAISESNQGRAFF

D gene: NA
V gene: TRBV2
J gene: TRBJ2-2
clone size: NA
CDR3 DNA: TGTGCCAGCACTAGCGAGATCACCGGGGAGCTGTTTTTT
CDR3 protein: CASTSEITGELFF

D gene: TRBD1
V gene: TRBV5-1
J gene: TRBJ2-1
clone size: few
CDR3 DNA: TGCGCCAGCGGAGAACAGGGGTTTGAGCAGTTCTTC
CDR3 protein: CASGEQGFEQFF

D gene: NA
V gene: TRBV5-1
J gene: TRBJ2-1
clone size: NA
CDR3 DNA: TGCGCCAGCAGCTTGGGGAGTCAGGGATTGGGCAATGAGCAGTTCTTC
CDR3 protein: CASSLGSQGLGNEQFF

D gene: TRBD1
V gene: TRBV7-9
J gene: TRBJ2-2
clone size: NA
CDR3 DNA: TGTGCCAGCAGCCTCGACAGGGGATTCCTGTTTTTT
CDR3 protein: CASSLDRGFLFF

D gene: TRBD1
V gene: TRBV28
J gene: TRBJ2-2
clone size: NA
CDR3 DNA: TGTGCCAGCAGAACGACAGGGTGGGGGCGTGGCACCGGGGAGCTGTTTTTT
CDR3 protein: CASRTTGWGRGTGELFF

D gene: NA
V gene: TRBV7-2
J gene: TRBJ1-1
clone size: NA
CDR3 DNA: TGTGCCAGCAGCCCGTCCAGGGACATTGAAGCTTTCTTT
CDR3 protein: CASSPSRDIEAFF

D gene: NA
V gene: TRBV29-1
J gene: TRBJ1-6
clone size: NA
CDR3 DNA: TGCAGCGTTTGCGCGGGGTATAATTCACCCCTCCACTTT
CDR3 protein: CSVCAGYNSPLHF

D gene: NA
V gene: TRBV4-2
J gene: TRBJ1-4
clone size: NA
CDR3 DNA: TGTGCCAGCAGCCAAGAGGCAGACTGGAATGAAAAACTGTTTTTT
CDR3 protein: CASSQEADWNEKLFF

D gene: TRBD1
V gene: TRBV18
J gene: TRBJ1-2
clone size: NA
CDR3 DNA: TGTGCCAGCTCACCAGCCGGGACAGACGATGGCTACACCTTC
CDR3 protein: CASSPAGTDDGYTF

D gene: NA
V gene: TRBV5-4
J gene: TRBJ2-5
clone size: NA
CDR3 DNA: TGTGCCAGCAGCCTGGGGGGGGGCCCCCGAGAGACCCAGTACTTC
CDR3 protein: CASSLGGGPRETQYF

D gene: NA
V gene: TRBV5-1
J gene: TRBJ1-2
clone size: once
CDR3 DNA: TGCGCCAGCAGCTTGAACAGGGTCCTCTATGGCTACACCTTC
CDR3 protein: CASSLNRVLYGYTF

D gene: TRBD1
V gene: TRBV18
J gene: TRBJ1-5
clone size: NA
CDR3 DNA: TGTGCCAGCTCACTCGGGGTACAGGGGGCCGGTCAGCCCCAGCATTTT
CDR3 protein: CASSLGVQGAGQPQHF

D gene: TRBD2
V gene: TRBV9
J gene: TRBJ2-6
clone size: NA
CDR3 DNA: TGTGCCAGCAGCCCAACCCCCCTTTCTCGGCTAGCGGGTACCTCTGGGGCCAACGTCCTGACTTTC
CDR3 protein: CASSPTPLSRLAGTSGANVLTF

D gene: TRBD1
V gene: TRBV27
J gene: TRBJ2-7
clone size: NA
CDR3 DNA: TGTGCCAGCAGTCGACCGGGACAGGGCTTCTACGAGCAGTACTTC
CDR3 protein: CASSRPGQGFYEQYF

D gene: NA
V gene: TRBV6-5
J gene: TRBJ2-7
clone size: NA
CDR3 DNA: TGTGCCAGCAGCCGGGGGGCGGGTGTGGACGAGCAATACTTC
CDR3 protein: CASSRGAGVDEQYF